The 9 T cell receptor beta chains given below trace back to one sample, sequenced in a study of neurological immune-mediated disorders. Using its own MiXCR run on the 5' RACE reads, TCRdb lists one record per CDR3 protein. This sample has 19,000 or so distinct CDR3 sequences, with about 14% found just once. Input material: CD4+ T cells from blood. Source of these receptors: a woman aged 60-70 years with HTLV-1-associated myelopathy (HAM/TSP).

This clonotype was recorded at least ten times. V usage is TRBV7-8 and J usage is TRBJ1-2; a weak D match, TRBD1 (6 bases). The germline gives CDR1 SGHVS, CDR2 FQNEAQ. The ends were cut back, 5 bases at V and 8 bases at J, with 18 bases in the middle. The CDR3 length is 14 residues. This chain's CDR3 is CASSRGAVVGGYTF. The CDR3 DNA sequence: TGTGCCAGCAGCCGGGGGGCGGTTGTAGGGGGCTACACCTTC.

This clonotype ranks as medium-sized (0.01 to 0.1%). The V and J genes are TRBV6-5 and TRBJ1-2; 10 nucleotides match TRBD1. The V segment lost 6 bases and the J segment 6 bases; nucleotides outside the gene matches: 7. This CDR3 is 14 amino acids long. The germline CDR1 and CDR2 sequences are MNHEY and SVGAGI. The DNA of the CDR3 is TGTGCCAGCAGGAAGGGACAGGGGAACGATGGCTACACCTTC. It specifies CASRKGQGNDGYTF.

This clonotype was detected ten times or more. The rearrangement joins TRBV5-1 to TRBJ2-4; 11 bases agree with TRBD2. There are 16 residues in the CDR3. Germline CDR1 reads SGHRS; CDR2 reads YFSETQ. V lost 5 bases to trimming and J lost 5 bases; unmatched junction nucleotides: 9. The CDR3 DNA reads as TGCGCCAGCAGTCGTCTAGCGGGGGGATTGGAAAACATTCAGTACTTC. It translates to CASSRLAGGLENIQYF.

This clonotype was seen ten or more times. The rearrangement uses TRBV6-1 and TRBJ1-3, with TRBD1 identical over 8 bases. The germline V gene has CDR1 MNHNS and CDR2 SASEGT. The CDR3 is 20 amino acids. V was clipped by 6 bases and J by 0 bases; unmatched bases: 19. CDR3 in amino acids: CASSRAGGPGRSSSGNTIYF. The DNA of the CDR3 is TGTGCCAGCAGCCGAGCAGGGGGCCCAGGAAGATCGAGCTCTGGAAACACCATATATTTT.

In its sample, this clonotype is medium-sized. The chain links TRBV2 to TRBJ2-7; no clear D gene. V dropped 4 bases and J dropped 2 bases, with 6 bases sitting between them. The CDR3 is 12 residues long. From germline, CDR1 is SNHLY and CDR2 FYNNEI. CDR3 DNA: TGTGCCAGCAGTGCTCCCACCTACGAGCAGTACTTC. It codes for CASSAPTYEQYF.

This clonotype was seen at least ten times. The CDR3 protein is CASSLAGGTSRETQYF. CDR3 nucleotide sequence: TGCGCCAGCAGCTTGGCCGGTGGGACTAGCAGAGAGACCCAGTACTTC. V usage is TRBV5-1 and J usage is TRBJ2-5; 9 nucleotides match TRBD2. V lost 0 bases, J lost 4 bases, and 7 bases stayed unmatched. This CDR3 spans 16 amino acids. Looked up from germline, CDR1 is SGHRS and CDR2 is YFSETQ.

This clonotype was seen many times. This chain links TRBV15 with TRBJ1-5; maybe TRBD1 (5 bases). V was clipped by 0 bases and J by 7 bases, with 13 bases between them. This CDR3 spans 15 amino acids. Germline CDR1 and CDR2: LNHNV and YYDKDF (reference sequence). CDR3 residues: CATSRDRTGGQPQHF. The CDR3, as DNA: TGTGCCACCAGCAGAGATCGAACAGGCGGGCAGCCCCAGCATTTT. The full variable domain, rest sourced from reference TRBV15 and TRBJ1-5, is DAMVIQNPRYQVTQFGKPVTLSCSQTLNHNVMYWYQQKSSQAPKLLFHYYDKDFNNEADTPDNFQSRRPNTSFCFLDIRSPGLGDTAMYLCATSRDRTGGQPQHFGDGTRLSIL.

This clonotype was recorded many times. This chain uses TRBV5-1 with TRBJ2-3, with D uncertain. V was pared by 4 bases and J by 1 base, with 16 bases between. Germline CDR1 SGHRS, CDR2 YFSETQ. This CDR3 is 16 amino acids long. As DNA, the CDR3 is TGCGCCAGCAGCCCGTATCCGACACGGGGCACAGATACGCAGTATTTT. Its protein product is CASSPYPTRGTDTQYF.

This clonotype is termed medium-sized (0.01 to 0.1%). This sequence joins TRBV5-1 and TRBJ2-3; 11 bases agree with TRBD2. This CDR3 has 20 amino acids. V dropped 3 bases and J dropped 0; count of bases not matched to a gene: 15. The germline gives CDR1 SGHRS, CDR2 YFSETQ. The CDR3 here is CASSSQSLAGGLTSTDTQYF. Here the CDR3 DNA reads TGCGCCAGCAGCTCCCAGTCCCTAGCGGGAGGCCTTACTAGCACAGATACGCAGTATTTT.